This TCR beta chain was recovered during a study of cytomegalovirus exposure and HLA in healthy donors. Broader study findings: The availability of immune exposure information extended only to CMV serostatus. In vitro, a few CMV-associated chains proved specific for CMV antigens. Within a later analysis, the majority of CMV-associated TCR beta chains appeared HLA-restricted.

With 5 bases clipped from V and 4 bases from J, the junction kept 13 bases outside the gene matches. CDR1 LNHDA and CDR2 SQIVND come from the germline V gene (reference sequence). The CDR3 totals 17 residues. PCR employed 60 Vbeta and 13 Jbeta primers. This table comes from immunoSEQ multiplex PCR, and its TCRdb copy is limited to in-frame clones, with some not included. The sample has over 250,000 clones; under 80% are singletons. Comments on this clone: Its antigen is not known.

The receptor was derived from a female donor in good health and CMV-seronegative. Sequencing was carried out using PBMCs. The rearrangement joins TRBV19 to TRBJ1-2; 10 positions match TRBD1. CDR3 nucleotides: TGTGCCAGTAGTCCAAGACAGGGGGCGGCTCTTGGCTATGGCTACACCTTC. Protein product: CASSPRQGAALGYGYTF.